The present T cell receptor beta chain was sequenced within a study of blood T cells in healthy people across ages. Study-level results: TCR beta diversity per million T cells fell roughly linearly with age.

Around 9 milliliters of peripheral blood were drawn from each donor into EDTA-treated tubes. Sample-barcoded 5' priming and a J-beta primer mix drove a second PCR of 7 to 11 cycles. Each CDR3 protein gets one entry after TCRdb re-called the 5' RACE reads with MiXCR. The sample holds around 1.5 million distinct CDR3 sequences, almost 35% seen once. As for this clonotype: As yet, its antigen is unknown.

CDR1 and CDR2 from the germline V gene are KGHSH and LQKENI. With 3 bases clipped from V and 4 bases from J, the junction kept 12 bases outside the gene matches. The CDR3 spans 17 residues. Sequenced material: blood. The chain recombines TRBV18 with TRBJ2-5; 9 nucleotides match TRBD2. This receptor was identified in a woman younger than 45 in good health. The CDR3 sequence is CASSPGLALGSIETQYF. The CDR3 nucleotides are TGTGCCAGCTCACCGGGACTAGCCCTCGGGAGTATAGAGACCCAGTACTTC. Complete variable domain (other parts from reference TRBV18 and TRBJ2-5): NAGVMQNPRHLVRRRGQEARLRCSPMKGHSHVYWYRQLPEEGLKFMVYLQKENIIDESGMPKERFSAEFPKEGPSILRIQQVVRGDSAAYFCASSPGLALGSIETQYFGPGTRLLVL.